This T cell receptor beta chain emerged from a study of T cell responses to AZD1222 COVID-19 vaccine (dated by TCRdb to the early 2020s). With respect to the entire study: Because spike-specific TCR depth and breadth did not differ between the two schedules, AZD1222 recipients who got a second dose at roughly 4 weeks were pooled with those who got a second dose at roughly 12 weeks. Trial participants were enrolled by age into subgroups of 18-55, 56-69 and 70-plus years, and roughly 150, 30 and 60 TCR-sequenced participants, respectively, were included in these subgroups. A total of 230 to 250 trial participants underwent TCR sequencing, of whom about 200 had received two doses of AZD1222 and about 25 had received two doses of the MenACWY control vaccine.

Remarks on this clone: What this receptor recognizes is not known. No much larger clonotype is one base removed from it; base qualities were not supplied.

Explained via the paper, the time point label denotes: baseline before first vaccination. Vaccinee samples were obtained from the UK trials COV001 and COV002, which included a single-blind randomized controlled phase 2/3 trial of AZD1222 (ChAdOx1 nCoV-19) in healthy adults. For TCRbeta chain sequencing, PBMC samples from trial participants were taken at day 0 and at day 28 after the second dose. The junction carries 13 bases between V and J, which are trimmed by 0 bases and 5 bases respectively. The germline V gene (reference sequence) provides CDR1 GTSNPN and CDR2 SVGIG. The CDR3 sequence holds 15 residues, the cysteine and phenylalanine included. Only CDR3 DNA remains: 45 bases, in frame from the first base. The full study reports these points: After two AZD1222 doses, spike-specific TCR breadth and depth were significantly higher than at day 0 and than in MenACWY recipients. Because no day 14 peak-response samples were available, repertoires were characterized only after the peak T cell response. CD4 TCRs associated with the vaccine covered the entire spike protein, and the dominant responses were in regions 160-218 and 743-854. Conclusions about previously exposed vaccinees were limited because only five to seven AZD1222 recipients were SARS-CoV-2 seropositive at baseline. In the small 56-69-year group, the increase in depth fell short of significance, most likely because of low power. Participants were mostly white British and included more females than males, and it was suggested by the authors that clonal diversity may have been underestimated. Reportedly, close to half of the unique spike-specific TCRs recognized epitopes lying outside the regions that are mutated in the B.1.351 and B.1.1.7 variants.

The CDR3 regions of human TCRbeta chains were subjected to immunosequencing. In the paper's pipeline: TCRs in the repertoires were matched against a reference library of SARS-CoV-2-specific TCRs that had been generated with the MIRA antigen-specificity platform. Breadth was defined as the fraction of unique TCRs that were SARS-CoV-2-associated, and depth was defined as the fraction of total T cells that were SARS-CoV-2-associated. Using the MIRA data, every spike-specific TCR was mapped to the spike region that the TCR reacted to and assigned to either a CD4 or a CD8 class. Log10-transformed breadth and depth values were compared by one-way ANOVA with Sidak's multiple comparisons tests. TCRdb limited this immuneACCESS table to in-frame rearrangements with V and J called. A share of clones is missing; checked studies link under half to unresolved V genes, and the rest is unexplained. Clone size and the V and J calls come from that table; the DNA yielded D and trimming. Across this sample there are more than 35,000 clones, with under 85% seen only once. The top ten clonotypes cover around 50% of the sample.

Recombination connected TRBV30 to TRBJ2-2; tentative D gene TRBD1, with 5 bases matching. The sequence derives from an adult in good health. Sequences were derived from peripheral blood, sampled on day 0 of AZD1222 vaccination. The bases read TGTGCCTGGAGTGTAAACGGCAGGGTGACCGGGGAGCTGTTTTTT. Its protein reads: CAWSVNGRVTGELFF.